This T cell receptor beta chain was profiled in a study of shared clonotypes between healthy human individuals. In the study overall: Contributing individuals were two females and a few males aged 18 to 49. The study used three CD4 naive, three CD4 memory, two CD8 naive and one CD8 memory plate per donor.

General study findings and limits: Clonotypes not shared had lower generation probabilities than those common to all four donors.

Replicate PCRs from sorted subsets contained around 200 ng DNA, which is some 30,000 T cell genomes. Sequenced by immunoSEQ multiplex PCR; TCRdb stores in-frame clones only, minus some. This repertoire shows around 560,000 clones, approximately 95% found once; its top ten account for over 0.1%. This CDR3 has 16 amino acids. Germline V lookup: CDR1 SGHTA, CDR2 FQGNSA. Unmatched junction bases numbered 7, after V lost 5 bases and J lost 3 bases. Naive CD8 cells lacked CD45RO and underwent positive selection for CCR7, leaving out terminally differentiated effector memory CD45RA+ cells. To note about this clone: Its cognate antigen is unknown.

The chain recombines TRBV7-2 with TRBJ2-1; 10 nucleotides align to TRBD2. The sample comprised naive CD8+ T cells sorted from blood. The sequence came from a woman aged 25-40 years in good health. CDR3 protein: CASSTSGLAIYNEQFF. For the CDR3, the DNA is TGTGCCAGCAGCACCTCGGGACTAGCGATCTACAATGAGCAGTTCTTC. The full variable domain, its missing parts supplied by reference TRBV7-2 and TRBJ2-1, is GAGVSQSPSNKVTEKGKDVELRCDPISGHTALYWYRQSLGQGLEFLIYFQGNSAPDKSGLPSDRFSAERTGGSVSTLTIQRTQQEDSAVYLCASSTSGLAIYNEQFFGPGTRLTVL.